This T cell receptor (beta chain) is drawn from a study of molecular identifiers for immune sequencing clone quantification. Sorting was used to obtain naive CD8 T cells (CD8+CD4-CCR7+CD45RA+). Of note for this clonotype: Its antigen is not identified. Its ends do not fully match the called genes, so a read error is possible.

The authors built bulk TCR libraries by previously described methods with listed TCR primers. MiXCR, run by TCRdb on the PCR reads, gives a single entry per CDR3 protein. Of tens of thousands of distinct CDR3 sequences listed, roughly 23% were seen once; the top ten hold about 0.8%. Study outcomes and limitations: Clone sizes could be underestimated for highly expanded clones when identical TCR molecules share a barcode. Clones above 20 RNA copies contained over 98% of effector molecules and under 1% of naive molecules.

The TCR was taken from a human donor in good health. Some libraries in this study had Jurkat cell RNA spiked in. What was sequenced was naive CD8+ T cells from blood, with Jurkat cell RNA spiked in. Subset specified: FACS-sorted CD8+CD4-CCR7+CD45RA+ naive T cells.

This chain's CDR3 is CASSLVGTSGGWETDTQYF. The CDR3 DNA follows: TGTGCCAGCAGCTTGGTCGGGACTAGCGGGGGCTGGGAGACAGATACGCAGTATTTT. The chain has TRBV5-3 and TRBJ2-3; 14 positions match TRBD2. TRBV5-3 falls under the ORF class, with uncertain function. The CDR3 loop spans 19 amino acids.